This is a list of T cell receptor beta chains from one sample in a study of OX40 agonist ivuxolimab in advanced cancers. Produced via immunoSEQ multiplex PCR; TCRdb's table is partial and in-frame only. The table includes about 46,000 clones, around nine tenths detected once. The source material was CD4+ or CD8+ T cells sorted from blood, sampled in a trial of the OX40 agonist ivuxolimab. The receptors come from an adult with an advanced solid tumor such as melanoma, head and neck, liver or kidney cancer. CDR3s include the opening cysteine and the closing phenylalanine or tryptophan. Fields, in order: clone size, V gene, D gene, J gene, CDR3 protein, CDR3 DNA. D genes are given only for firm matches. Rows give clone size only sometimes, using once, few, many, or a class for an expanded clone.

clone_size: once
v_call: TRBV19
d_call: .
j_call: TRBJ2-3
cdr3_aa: CASSVNREDTQYF
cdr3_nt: TGTGCCAGTAGTGTAAACAGGGAAGATACGCAGTATTTT

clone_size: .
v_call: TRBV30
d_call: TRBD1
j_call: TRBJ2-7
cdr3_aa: CAWHPGTGGSEQYF
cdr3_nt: TGTGCCTGGCACCCGGGGACAGGGGGTTCCGAGCAGTACTTC

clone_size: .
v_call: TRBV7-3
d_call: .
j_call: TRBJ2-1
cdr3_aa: CASSSPPGYEQFF
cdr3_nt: TGTGCCAGCAGCTCCCCTCCCGGGTATGAGCAGTTCTTC

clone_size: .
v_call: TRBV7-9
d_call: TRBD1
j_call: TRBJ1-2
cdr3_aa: CASSLGDRGDSDGYTF
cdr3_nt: TGTGCCAGCAGCTTAGGGGACAGGGGAGATTCGGATGGCTACACCTTC

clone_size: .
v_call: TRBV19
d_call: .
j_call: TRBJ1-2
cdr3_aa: CASSPLAQHRSGYTF
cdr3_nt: TGTGCCAGTAGTCCCCTGGCCCAGCATAGGAGTGGCTACACCTTC

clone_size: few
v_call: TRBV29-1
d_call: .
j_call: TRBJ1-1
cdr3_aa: CSVVAWEDTEAFF
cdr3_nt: TGCAGCGTTGTGGCGTGGGAGGACACTGAAGCTTTCTTT

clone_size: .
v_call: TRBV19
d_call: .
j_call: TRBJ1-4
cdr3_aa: CASSPSGPLEKLFF
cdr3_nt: TGTGCCAGTAGTCCCAGCGGACCTCTGGAAAAACTGTTTTTT

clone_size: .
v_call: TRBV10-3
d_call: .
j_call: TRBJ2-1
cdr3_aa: CAISGVGGSYNEQFF
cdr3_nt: TGTGCCATCAGTGGAGTAGGCGGTTCCTACAATGAGCAGTTCTTC

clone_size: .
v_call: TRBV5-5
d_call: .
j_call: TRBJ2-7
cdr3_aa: CASSRDDSYEQYF
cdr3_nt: TGTGCCAGCAGCCGGGACGACTCCTACGAGCAGTACTTC

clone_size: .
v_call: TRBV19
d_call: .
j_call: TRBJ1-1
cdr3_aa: CASSIDSDVEAFF
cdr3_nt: TGTGCCAGTAGTATAGATTCGGACGTTGAAGCTTTCTTT

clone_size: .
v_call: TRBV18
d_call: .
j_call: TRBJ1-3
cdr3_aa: CASSPEQILSGNTIYF
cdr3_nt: TGTGCCAGCTCACCAGAACAGATTCTCTCTGGAAACACCATATATTTT

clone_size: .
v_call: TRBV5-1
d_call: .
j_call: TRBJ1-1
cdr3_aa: CASSFVSGEAFF
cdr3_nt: TGCGCCAGCAGCTTTGTCTCGGGGGAAGCTTTCTTT

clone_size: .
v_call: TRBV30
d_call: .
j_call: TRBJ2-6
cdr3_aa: CAWRSTTGANVLTF
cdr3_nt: TGTGCCTGGAGGTCCACGACCGGGGCCAACGTCCTGACTTTC

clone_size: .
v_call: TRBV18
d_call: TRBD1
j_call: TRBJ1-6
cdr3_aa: CASSRLGQGNSPLHF
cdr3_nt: TGTGCCAGCTCGCGCCTGGGACAGGGAAATTCACCCCTCCACTTT

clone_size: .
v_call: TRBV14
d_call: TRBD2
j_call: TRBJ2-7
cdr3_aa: CASSLAGTYEQYF
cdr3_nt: TGTGCCAGCAGCCTAGCGGGAACCTACGAGCAGTACTTC

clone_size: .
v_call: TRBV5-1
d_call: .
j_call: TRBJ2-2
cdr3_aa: CASSLVWVGANTGELFF
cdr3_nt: TGCGCCAGCAGCTTGGTTTGGGTCGGCGCGAACACCGGGGAGCTGTTTTTT

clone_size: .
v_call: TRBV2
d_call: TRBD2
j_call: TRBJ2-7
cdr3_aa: CASSLSGTRALEQYF
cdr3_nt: TGTGCCAGCAGCCTGAGCGGGACTCGGGCACTCGAGCAGTACTTC

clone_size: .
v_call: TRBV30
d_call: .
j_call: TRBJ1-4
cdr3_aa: CAWSEGIYEKLFF
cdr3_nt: TGTGCCTGGAGTGAAGGGATTTATGAAAAACTGTTTTTT

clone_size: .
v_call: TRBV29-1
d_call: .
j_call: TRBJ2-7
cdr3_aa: CSVRDDQYPDEQYF
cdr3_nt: TGCAGCGTTCGGGACGATCAGTACCCCGACGAGCAGTACTTC

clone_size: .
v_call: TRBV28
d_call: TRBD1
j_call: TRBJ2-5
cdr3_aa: CASAPPRDRRYF
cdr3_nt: TGTGCCAGCGCCCCCCCCCGGGACAGGCGGTACTTC

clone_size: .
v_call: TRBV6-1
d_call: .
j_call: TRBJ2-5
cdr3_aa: CASSTGLETQYF
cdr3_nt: TGTGCCAGCAGCACAGGGTTAGAGACCCAGTACTTC

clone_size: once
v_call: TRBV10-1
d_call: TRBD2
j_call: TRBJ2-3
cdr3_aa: CASSESVAGVGTDTQYF
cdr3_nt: TGCGCCAGCAGTGAGTCAGTTGCGGGAGTTGGCACAGATACGCAGTATTTT

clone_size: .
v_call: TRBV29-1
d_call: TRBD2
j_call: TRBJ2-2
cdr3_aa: CSAQVLAGGSGELFF
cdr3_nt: TGCAGCGCGCAGGTACTAGCGGGAGGATCCGGGGAGCTGTTTTTT

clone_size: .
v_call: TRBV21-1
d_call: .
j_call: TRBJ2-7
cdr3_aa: CASSKGWDTASTYEQYF
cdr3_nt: TGTGCCAGCAGCAAAGGGTGGGACACCGCCAGCACCTACGAGCAGTACTTC

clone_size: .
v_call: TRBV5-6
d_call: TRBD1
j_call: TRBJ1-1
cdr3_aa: CASSWGQGWGAEAFF
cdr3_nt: TGTGCCAGCAGCTGGGGACAGGGTTGGGGAGCTGAAGCTTTCTTT

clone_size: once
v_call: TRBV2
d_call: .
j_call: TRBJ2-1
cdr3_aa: CASSEARPPYNEQFF
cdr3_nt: TGTGCCAGCAGTGAAGCACGTCCCCCCTACAATGAGCAGTTCTTC

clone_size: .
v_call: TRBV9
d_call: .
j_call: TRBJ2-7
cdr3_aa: CASSVVGYEQYF
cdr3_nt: TGTGCCAGCAGCGTAGTGGGGTACGAGCAGTACTTC

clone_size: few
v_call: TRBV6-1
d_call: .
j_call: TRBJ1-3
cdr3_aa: CASSAGRGNTIYF
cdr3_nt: TGTGCCAGCAGTGCAGGGAGGGGAAACACCATATATTTT

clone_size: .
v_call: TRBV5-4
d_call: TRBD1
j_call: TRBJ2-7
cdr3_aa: CASSSWTGGRYEQYF
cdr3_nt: TGTGCCAGCAGCTCCTGGACAGGGGGCCGCTACGAGCAGTACTTC

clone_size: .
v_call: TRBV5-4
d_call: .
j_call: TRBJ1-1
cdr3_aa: CASSLQGAATEAFF
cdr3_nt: TGTGCCAGCAGCTTACAGGGAGCCGCCACTGAAGCTTTCTTT

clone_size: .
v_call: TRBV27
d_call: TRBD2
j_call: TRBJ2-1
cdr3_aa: CASSSGLAGGRNEQFF
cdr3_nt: TGTGCCAGCAGTTCGGGACTAGCGGGAGGGAGGAATGAGCAGTTCTTC

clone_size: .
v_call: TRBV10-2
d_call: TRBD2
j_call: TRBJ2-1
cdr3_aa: CASSMGLAEQFF
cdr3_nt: TGCGCCAGCAGTATGGGACTAGCGGAGCAGTTCTTC

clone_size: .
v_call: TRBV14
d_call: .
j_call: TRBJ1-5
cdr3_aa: CASSQGTGSPRWRYSNQPQHF
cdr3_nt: TGTGCCAGCAGCCAAGGCACAGGAAGCCCGCGGTGGAGATATAGCAATCAGCCCCAGCATTTT

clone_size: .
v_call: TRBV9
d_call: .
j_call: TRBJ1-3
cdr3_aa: CASSDAPRGAGNTIYF
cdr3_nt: TGTGCCAGCAGCGACGCCCCTAGGGGGGCCGGAAACACCATATATTTT

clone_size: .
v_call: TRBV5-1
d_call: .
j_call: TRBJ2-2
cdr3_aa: CASSLAKGAGVSTGELFF
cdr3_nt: TGCGCCAGCAGCTTGGCCAAGGGAGCAGGGGTTAGCACCGGGGAGCTGTTTTTT

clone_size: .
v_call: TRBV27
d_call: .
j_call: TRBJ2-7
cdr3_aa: CASSYLGSPYEQYF
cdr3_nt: TGTGCCAGCAGTTATCTGGGTTCCCCCTACGAGCAGTACTTC

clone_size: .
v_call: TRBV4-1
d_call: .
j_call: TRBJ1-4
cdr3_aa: CASSPEGLNEKLFF
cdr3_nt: TGCGCCAGCAGCCCGGAGGGCCTTAATGAAAAACTGTTTTTT

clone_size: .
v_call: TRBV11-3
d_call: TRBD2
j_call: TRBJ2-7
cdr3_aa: CASSLGVASGPLSYEQYF
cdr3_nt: TGTGCCAGCAGCTTAGGAGTGGCTAGCGGGCCGCTCTCCTACGAGCAGTACTTC

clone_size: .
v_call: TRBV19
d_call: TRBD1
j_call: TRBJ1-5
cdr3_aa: CASSIARDRTYQPQHF
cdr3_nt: TGTGCCAGTAGTATAGCCCGGGACAGAACATATCAGCCCCAGCATTTT

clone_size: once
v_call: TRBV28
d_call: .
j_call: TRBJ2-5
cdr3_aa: CASSFQSGGAETQYF
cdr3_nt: TGTGCCAGCAGTTTTCAGTCGGGGGGCGCTGAGACCCAGTACTTC

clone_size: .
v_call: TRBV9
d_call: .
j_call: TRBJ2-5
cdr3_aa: CASSVAMRETQYF
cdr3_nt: TGTGCCAGCAGCGTAGCTATGAGGGAGACCCAGTACTTC

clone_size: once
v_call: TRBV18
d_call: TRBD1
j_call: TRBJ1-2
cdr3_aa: CASSPAGTGVGYTF
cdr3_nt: TGTGCCAGCTCACCAGCCGGGACAGGGGTGGGCTACACCTTC

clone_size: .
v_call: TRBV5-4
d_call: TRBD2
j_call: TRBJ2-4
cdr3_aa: CASSSGLAGVGAKNIQYF
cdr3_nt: TGTGCCAGCAGCTCGGGACTAGCGGGAGTAGGAGCCAAAAACATTCAGTACTTC